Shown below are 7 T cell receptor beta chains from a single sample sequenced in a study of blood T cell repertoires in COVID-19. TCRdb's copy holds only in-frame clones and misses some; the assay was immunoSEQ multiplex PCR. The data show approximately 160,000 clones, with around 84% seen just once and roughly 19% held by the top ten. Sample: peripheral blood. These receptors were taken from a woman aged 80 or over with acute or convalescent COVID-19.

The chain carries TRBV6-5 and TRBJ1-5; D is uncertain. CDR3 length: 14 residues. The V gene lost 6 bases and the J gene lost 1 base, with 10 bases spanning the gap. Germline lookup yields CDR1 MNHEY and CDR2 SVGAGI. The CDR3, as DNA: TGTGCCAGCAGCTTGACGGAGAGCAATCAGCCCCAGCATTTT. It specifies CASSLTESNQPQHF.

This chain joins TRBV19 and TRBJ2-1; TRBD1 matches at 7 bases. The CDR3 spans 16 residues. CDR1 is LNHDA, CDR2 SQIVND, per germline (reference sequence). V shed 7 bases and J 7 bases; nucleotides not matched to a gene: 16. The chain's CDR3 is CASTHPGTARRNEQFF. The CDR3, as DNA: TGTGCCAGTACCCATCCCGGGACAGCGAGGAGGAATGAGCAGTTCTTC.

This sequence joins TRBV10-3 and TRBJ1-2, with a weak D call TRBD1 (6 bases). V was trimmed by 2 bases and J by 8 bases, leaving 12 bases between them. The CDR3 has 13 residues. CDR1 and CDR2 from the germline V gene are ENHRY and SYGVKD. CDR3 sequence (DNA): TGTGCCATCAGTGAGGACAGGCCTTACGGCTACACCTTC. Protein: CAISEDRPYGYTF.

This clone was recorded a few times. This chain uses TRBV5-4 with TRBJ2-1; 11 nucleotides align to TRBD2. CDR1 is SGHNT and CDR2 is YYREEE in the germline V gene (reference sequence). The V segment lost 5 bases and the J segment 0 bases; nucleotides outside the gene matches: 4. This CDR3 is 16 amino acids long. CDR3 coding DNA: TGTGCCAGCAGTGTAGCGGGAGGGCCCTCCTACAATGAGCAGTTCTTC. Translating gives CASSVAGGPSYNEQFF. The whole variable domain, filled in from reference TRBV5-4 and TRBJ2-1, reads ETGVTQSPTHLIKTRGQQVTLRCSSQSGHNTVSWYQQALGQGPQFIFQYYREEENGRGNFPPRFSGLQFPNYSSELNVNALELDDSALYLCASSVAGGPSYNEQFFGPGTRLTVL.

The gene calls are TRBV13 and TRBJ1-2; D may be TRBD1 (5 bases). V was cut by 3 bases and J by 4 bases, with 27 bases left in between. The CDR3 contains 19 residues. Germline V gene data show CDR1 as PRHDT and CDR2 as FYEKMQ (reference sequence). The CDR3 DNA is TGTGCCAGCAGCTTTAGTCCGCGACAGATGTCGTCCGGGCCCTATGGCTACACCTTC. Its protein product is CASSFSPRQMSSGPYGYTF.

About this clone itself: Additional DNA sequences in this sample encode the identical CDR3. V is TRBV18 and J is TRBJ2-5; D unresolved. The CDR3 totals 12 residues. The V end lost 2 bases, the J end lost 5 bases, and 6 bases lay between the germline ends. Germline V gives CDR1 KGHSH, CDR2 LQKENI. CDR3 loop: CASSPSRETQYF. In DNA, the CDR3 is TGTGCCAGCTCACCAAGCAGGGAGACCCAGTACTTC.

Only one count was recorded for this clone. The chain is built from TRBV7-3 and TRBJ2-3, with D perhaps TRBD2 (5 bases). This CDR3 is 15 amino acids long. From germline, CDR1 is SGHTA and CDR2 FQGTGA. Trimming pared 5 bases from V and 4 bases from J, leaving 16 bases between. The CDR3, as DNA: TGTGCCAGCAGCACATTAGCGCAGAGCCCAGATACGCAGTATTTT. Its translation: CASSTLAQSPDTQYF.